This T cell receptor (beta chain) was observed in a study of T cell responses to AZD1222 COVID-19 vaccine. Whole-study results and caveats: Baseline antibody screening turned up just six or seven seropositive AZD1222 recipients.

Comments on this clone: Its antigen remains unknown. Germline is not matched at one junction end, which may reflect a read error.

Germline loops: CDR1 MDHEN, CDR2 SYDVKM. The CDR3 covers 12 residues. Only in-frame clones appear in the TCRdb table, and some are missing; sequencing was by immunoSEQ multiplex PCR. The data show around 140,000 clones, 85% to 95% seen once. The starting material was peripheral blood, obtained on day 0 of AZD1222 vaccination. This chain connects TRBV28 to TRBJ2-5, with no clear D. The sequence was obtained from an adult in good health. The CDR3 region has the DNA TGTGCCAGCAGTTTATTGTCCGGGCTCGTCAACTTC. Its protein is CASSLLSGLVNF.